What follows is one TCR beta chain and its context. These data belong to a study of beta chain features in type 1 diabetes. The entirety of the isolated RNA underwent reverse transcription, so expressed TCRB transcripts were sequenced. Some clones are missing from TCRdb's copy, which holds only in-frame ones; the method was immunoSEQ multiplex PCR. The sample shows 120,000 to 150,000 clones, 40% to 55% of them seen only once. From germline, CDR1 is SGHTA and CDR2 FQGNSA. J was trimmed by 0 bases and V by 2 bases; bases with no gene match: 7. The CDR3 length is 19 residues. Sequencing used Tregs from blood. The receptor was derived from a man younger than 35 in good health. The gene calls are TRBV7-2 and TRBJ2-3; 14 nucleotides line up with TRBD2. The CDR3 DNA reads TGTGCCAGCAGCTTAAGGACTAGCGGGGGGATAACCAGCACAGATACGCAGTATTTT. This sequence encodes CASSLRTSGGITSTDTQYF.